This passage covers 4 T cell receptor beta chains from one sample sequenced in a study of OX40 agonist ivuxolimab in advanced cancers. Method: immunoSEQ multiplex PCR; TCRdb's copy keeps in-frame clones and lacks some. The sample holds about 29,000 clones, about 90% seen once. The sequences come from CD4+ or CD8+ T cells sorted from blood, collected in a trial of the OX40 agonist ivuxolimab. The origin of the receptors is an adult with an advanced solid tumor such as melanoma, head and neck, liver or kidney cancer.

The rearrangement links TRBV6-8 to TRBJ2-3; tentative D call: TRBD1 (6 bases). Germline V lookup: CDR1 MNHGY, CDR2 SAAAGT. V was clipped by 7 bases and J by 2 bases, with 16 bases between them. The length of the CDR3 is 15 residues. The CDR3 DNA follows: TGTGCCAGCACGTCTCGGGACACGTTCACAGATACGCAGTATTTT. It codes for CASTSRDTFTDTQYF.

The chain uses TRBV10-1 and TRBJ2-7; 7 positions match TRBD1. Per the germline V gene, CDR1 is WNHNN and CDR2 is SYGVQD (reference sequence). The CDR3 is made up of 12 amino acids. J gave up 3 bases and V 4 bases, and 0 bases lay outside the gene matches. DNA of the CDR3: TGCGCCAGCAGTGCAGGGGGCTACGAGCAGTACTTC. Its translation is CASSAGGYEQYF.

This chain's CDR3 is CASSLGSGELFF. The CDR3 DNA reads TGTGCCAGCAGCTTAGGGAGCGGGGAGCTGTTTTTT. J is TRBJ2-2 and V is TRBV11-3; no firm D call. The CDR3 has 12 amino acids. The germline V gene has CDR1 SGHNT and CDR2 YENEEA. The V end lost 1 base, the J end lost 7 bases, and 4 bases lay between the germline ends.

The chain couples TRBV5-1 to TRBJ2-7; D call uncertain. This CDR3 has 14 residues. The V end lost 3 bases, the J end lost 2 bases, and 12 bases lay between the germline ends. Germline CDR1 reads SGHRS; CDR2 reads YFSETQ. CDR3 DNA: TGCGCCAGCAGCTGGAAGTACTTGCCCTACGAGCAGTACTTC. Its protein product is CASSWKYLPYEQYF.